The subject of this entry is one T cell receptor beta chain. Its recognized antigen is unknown. Base qualities are not provided; no much larger clone lies one nucleotide away. Genomic DNA was extracted from sorted cells with the Quick-DNA Microprep Kit. Amplification of TCRbeta DNA was done with the immunoSEQ hsTCRbeta kit, following the protocol from the manufacturer. TCRbeta libraries were sequenced on an Illumina MiSeq instrument. For the original study's pipeline: Once out-of-frame sequences had been removed, a few million distinct TCRbeta sequences were left, which works out to an average of approximately 70,000 per individual. Each individual was scored by the count of 150 to 200 previously reported CMV-associated TCRbeta sequences and the total productive distinct TCRbeta count. A beta-binomial model was reimplemented in Python, and scikit-learn random forests with default parameters were trained on US cohort data. On the Belgian cohort, classifier performance was reported as the median AUC, along with percentile confidence intervals, across 10,000 bootstrap iterations. Imported from immuneACCESS, the table was reduced by TCRdb to in-frame sequences with V and J called. These copies leave out some clones; in studies compared against another copy, an unresolved V gene accounts for under half, and the cause of the remainder is not known. V and J calls and clone size come straight from that table; D and trimming were deduced from the DNA. The sample table records approximately 45,000 clones; roughly 83% of these occur just once. In total, the top ten clones hold roughly 1.1% of the sample.

The data derive from a study of memory CD4+ T cells and cytomegalovirus serostatus (dated by TCRdb to about 2019). Some background on the complete study: A total of roughly 33 healthy Belgian adults, of whom 9 were CMV seropositive and approximately 24 were CMV seronegative, were included in the cohort. To replicate a published TCR-based CMV serostatus classifier, the researchers sequenced the CD4+ memory TCRbeta repertoires of a Belgian cohort whose cytomegalovirus serostatus was known. Overall study results and their limits: Unlike the original study, which covered naive and memory CD4+ and CD8+ populations, the Belgian study sequenced only CD4+CD45RO+ memory cells. The original-framework classifier achieved a median bootstrapped AUC of about 0.94 with a 95% CI of 0.76-1.00 on the Belgian cohort. The results were read as suggesting that the CMV-associated TCR signature is, for the most part, present in the CD4+ memory repertoire. Of about 180 previously reported CMV-associated TCRbeta sequences, about 72 appeared in the CD4+ memory repertoires, each in one to five individuals. For predicting CMV serostatus, the median bootstrapped AUC was approximately 0.95 using the original framework and around 0.9 using a US-trained random forest.

A FACSAria II was used to sort memory CD4+ T cells, defined as single viable CD3+CD4+CD8-CD45RO+ cells. CMV serostatus was determined with a Roche Elecsys assay detecting serum IgG against CMV pp150, pp28, p38 and p52. Following thawing, total CD4+ T cells were enriched through positive selection using CD4 magnetic microbeads. The samples came from a different study that was designed specifically to examine the CD4+ T cell memory repertoire. Peripheral blood mononuclear cells were isolated and cryopreserved according to standard operating procedures, and serum was kept at -80 degrees C. The staining used CD3-PerCP (BW264/56), CD4-APC (RPA-T4), CD45RO-PE (UCHT1) and CD8-Pacific Orange (3B5) antibodies, and Sytox blue was used to exclude non-viable cells. For this chain, trimming is 4 bases at the V end and 2 bases at the J end, and the number of junction bases without a gene match is 7. The CDR3 covers 15 residues, taking in both the cysteine and the phenylalanine. The kept DNA is CDR3 alone, 45 bases in frame from the first base. The germline V gene gives CDR1 as SGHRS and CDR2 as YFSETQ.

The clonotype originates from an adult in good health and CMV-seronegative. The chain employs TRBV5-1 and TRBJ2-5; 8 central bases correspond to TRBD2. The sequencing input was memory CD4+ T cells from blood. The DNA sequence follows: TGCGCCAGCAGCCCCGGGACTAGGGTACAAGAGACCCAGTACTTC. Protein translation: CASSPGTRVQETQYF. The CDR3 plus the reference TRBV5-1 and TRBJ2-5 genes for the other parts give the full variable domain: KAGVTQTPRYLIKTRGQQVTLSCSPISGHRSVSWYQQTPGQGLQFLFEYFSETQRNKGNFPGRFSGRQFSNSRSEMNVSTLELGDSALYLCASSPGTRVQETQYFGPGTRLLVL.